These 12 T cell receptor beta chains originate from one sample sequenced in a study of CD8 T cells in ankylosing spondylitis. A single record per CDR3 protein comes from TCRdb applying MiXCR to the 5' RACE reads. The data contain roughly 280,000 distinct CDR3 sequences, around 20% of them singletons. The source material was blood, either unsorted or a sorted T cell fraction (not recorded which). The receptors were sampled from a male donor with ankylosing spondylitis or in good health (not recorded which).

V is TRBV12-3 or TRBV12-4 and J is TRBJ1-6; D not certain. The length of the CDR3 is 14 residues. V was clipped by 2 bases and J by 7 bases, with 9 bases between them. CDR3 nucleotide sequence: TGTGCCAGCAGTTTAATAGGGTGGAATTCACCCCTCCACTTT. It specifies CASSLIGWNSPLHF.

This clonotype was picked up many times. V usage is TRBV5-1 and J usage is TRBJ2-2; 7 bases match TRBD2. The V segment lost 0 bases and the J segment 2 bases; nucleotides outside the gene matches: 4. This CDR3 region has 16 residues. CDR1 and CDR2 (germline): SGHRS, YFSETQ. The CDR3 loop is CASSLAGGTNTGELFF. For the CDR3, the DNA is TGCGCCAGCAGCTTGGCGGGGGGAACAAACACCGGGGAGCTGTTTTTT.

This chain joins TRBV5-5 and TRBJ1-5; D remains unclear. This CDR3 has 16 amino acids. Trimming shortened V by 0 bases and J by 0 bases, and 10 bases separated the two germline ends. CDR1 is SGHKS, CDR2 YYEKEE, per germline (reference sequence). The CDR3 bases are TGTGCCAGCAGCTTGGGAGGCAGGACTAGCAATCAGCCCCAGCATTTT. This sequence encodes CASSLGGRTSNQPQHF. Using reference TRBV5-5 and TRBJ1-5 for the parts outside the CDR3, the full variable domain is DAGVTQSPTHLIKTRGQQVTLRCSPISGHKSVSWYQQVLGQGPQFIFQYYEKEERGRGNFPDRFSARQFPNYSSELNVNALLLGDSALYLCASSLGGRTSNQPQHFGDGTRLSIL.

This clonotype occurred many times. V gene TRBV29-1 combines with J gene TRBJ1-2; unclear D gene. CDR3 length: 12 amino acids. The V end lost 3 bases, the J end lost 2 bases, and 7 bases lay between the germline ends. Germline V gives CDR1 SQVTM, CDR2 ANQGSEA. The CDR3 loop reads CSVEGFNYGYTF. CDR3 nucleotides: TGCAGCGTTGAGGGGTTCAACTATGGCTACACCTTC.

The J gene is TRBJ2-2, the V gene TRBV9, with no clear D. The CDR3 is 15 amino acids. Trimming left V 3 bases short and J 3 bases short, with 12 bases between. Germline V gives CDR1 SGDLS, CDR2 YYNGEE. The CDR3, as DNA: TGTGCCAGCAGCGGACCTCCCCCTGACACCGGGGAGCTGTTTTTT. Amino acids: CASSGPPPDTGELFF.

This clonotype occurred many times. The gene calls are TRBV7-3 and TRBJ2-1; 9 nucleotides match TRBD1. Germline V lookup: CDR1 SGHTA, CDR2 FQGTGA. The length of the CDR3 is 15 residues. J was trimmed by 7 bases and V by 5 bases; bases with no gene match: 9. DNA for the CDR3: TGTGCCAGCAGCCCCACAGGGGGCGGACGAAATGAGCAGTTCTTC. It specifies CASSPTGGGRNEQFF.

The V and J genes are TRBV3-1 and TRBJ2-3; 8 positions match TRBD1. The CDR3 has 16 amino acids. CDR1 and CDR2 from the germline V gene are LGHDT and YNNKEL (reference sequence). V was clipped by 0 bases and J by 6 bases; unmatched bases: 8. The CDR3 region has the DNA TGTGCCAGCAGCCAAGAGGCGACAGGGGTTTGGGATACGCAGTATTTT. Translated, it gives CASSQEATGVWDTQYF.

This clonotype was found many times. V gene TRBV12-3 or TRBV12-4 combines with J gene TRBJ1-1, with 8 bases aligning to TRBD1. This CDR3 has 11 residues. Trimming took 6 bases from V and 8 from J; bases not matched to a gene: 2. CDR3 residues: CASRRQGEAFF. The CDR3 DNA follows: TGTGCCAGCAGAAGACAGGGGGAAGCTTTCTTT.

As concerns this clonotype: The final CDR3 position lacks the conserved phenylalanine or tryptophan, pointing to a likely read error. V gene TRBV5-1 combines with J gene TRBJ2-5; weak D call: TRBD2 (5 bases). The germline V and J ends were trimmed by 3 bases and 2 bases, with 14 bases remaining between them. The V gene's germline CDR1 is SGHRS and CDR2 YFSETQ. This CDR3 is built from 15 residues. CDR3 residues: CASSSRASGQETQYL. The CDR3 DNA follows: TGCGCCAGCAGCTCGAGGGCGAGCGGACAAGAGACCCAGTACCTC.

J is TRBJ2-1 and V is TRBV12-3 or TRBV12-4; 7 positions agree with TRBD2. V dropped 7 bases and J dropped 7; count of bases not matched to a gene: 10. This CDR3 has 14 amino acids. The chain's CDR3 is CASTSGGGRNEQFF. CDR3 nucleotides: TGTGCCAGCACTTCGGGGGGAGGACGGAATGAGCAGTTCTTC.

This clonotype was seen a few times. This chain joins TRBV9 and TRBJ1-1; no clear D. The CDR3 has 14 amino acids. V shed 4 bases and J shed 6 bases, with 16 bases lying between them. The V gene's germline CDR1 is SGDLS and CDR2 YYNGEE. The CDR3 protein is CASSPIKVRPEAFF. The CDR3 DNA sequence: TGTGCCAGCAGCCCCATAAAGGTGAGGCCTGAAGCTTTCTTT.

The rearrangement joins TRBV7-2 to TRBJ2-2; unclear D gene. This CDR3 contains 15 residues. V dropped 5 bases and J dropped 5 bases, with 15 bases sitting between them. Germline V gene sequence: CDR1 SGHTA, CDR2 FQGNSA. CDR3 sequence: CASSILAVWTGELFF. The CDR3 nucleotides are TGTGCCAGCAGCATACTGGCGGTGTGGACCGGGGAGCTGTTTTTT.